The 9 T cell receptor beta chains given below trace back to one sample, sequenced in a study of response to subunit inactivated influenza vaccine. TCRdb re-derived calls from the RT-PCR reads in MiXCR, one entry per CDR3 protein. The table lists over 150,000 distinct CDR3 sequences, approximately 8.7% of them singletons. The input for sequencing was non-naive T cells sorted from PBMCs, taken on the day of vaccination. Receptors were obtained from a man in his fifties or sixties who received an inactivated influenza vaccine.

This clonotype was seen ten or more times. The chain recombines TRBV29-1 with TRBJ2-7; TRBD1 aligns across 11 bases. V was clipped by 1 base and J by 3 bases; unmatched bases: 2. The CDR3 consists of 14 residues. CDR1 and CDR2 (germline): SQVTM, ANQGSEA. CDR3 loop: CSVEGTGGIYEQYF. DNA of the CDR3: TGCAGCGTTGAAGGGACAGGGGGCATCTACGAGCAGTACTTC.

This clonotype was seen ten or more times. The CDR3 DNA reads as TGTGCCACCAGCAGAGTCGACAGTGCATCCTACGAGCAGTACTTC. This codes for CATSRVDSASYEQYF. This chain uses TRBV15 with TRBJ2-7, with a tentative D call TRBD1 (5 bases). The V end was cut by 1 base, the J end by 1 base, with 11 bases between. The CDR3 length is 15 residues. Germline-derived CDR1 and CDR2 are LNHNV and YYDKDF (reference sequence).

This clonotype turned up a few times. The genes are TRBV5-1 and TRBJ2-5; 7 nucleotides line up with TRBD2. Germline CDR1 is SGHRS and CDR2 is YFSETQ. This CDR3 comprises 14 residues. V trimming: 0 bases; J trimming: 5 bases; junction bases outside the gene matches: 4. The CDR3 protein is CASSLARGGETQYF. CDR3 coding DNA: TGCGCCAGCAGCTTGGCGAGGGGAGGGGAGACCCAGTACTTC.

The genes are TRBV7-9 and TRBJ2-3; D is unclear. Looked up from germline, CDR1 is SEHNR and CDR2 is FQNEAQ (reference sequence). Trimming removed 3 bases from V and 5 bases from J, with 9 bases in between. The CDR3 spans 13 residues. In nucleotides, the CDR3 is TGTGCCAGCAGCTTTAGGAGTGAAGATACGCAGTATTTT. This codes for CASSFRSEDTQYF. Looking up the rest from reference TRBV7-9 and TRBJ2-3 gives the full variable domain: DTGVSQNPRHKITKRGQNVTFRCDPISEHNRLYWYRQTLGQGPEFLTYFQNEAQLEKSRLLSDRFSAERPKGSFSTLEIQRTEQGDSAMYLCASSFRSEDTQYFGPGTRLTVL.

Many counts were recorded for this clonotype. V gene TRBV15 combines with J gene TRBJ1-5; TRBD1 is a possible D gene (5 bases). V lost 0 bases to trimming and J lost 7 bases, with 16 bases between them. Germline V gives CDR1 LNHNV, CDR2 YYDKDF (reference sequence). This CDR3 has 16 amino acids. In DNA, the CDR3 is TGTGCCACCAGCAGAGATCGCTCAGGGATTAGGCAGCCCCAGCATTTT. Protein sequence: CATSRDRSGIRQPQHF. The entire variable domain, with the rest obtained from reference TRBV15 and TRBJ1-5, is as follows: DAMVIQNPRYQVTQFGKPVTLSCSQTLNHNVMYWYQQKSSQAPKLLFHYYDKDFNNEADTPDNFQSRRPNTSFCFLDIRSPGLGDTAMYLCATSRDRSGIRQPQHFGDGTRLSIL.

Many counts were recorded for this clonotype. This chain joins TRBV13 and TRBJ2-6; D remains ambiguous. V was cut by 6 bases and J by 0 bases, with 9 bases left in between. CDR3 size: 15 residues. Looked up from germline, CDR1 is PRHDT and CDR2 is FYEKMQ (reference sequence). CDR3 bases: TGTGCCAGCAGTCCCATGAACTCTGGGGCCAACGTCCTGACTTTC. Its protein is CASSPMNSGANVLTF.

This clonotype was detected ten times or more. V usage is TRBV18 and J usage is TRBJ2-7; D is possibly TRBD1 (6 bases). The germline V gene encodes CDR1 KGHSH and CDR2 LQKENI. Trimming stripped 4 bases from V and 2 bases from J, with 12 bases between. This CDR3 comprises 14 residues. CDR3 coding DNA: TGTGCCAGCTCACAAGACAGGCAGACCTACGAGCAGTACTTC. Translated: CASSQDRQTYEQYF.

The sample holds a few counts of this clonotype. CDR3 DNA: TGTGCCAGCAGCTCCCCGCTCGGGGCAGAAGAGACCCAGTACTTC. Its protein product is CASSSPLGAEETQYF. This sequence joins TRBV7-2 and TRBJ2-5; D may correspond to TRBD1 or TRBD2 (5 bases each). Germline CDR1 is SGHTA and CDR2 is FQGNSA. V lost 4 bases and J 3 bases, leaving 15 bases between the germline ends. This CDR3 comprises 15 residues.

The chain carries TRBV27 and TRBJ2-6; D unresolved. This CDR3 region has 15 residues. The germline V gene has CDR1 MNHEY and CDR2 SMNVEV (reference sequence). Trimming pared 5 bases from V and 1 base from J, leaving 9 bases between. The CDR3 sequence: CASSPDESGANVLTF. CDR3 DNA: TGTGCCAGCAGTCCCGACGAGTCTGGGGCCAACGTCCTGACTTTC.